Listed below are T cell receptor beta chains from one sample, sequenced in a study of T cells after yellow fever vaccination. TCRdb itself ran the 5' RACE reads through MiXCR, one entry per CDR3 protein. The table lists about 170,000 distinct CDR3 sequences, roughly 11% of them singletons, with about 40% in the top ten. Here the sequenced sample was CD8+ T cells sorted from PBMCs, taken 15 days after the yellow fever booster vaccination. These receptors were taken from a young man who received the YFV17D yellow fever vaccine. The CDR3 runs from the conserved cysteine through the conserved F or W. The D gene is left open where the match is weak. Some rows have no size entry. The others give once, few or many, or a class for an expanded clone.

j_call v_call clone_size d_call cdr3_aa cdr3_nt
TRBJ2-3 TRBV29-1 few - CSEADTQYF TGCAGCGAAGCAGATACGCAGTATTTT
TRBJ2-3 TRBV4-3 many TRBD2 CASSQVPGGTTDTQYF TGCGCCAGCAGCCAAGTACCGGGGGGGACCACAGATACGCAGTATTTT
TRBJ1-4 TRBV27 many - CASSLGADNEKLFF TGTGCCAGCAGTTTAGGCGCCGATAATGAAAAACTGTTTTTT
TRBJ2-1 TRBV24-1 - TRBD2 CATSDLRLAGGNEQFF TGTGCCACCAGTGATTTGCGCCTCGCGGGGGGAAATGAGCAGTTCTTC
TRBJ1-1 TRBV10-1 - - CASSVSPTGTEAFF TGCGCCAGCAGTGTGTCTCCGACGGGCACTGAAGCTTTCTTT
TRBJ2-5 TRBV4-2 - TRBD2 CASSPWTSGGAGETQYF TGTGCCAGCAGCCCTTGGACTAGCGGGGGGGCAGGGGAGACCCAGTACTTC
TRBJ2-1 TRBV4-1 - TRBD2 CASSQVAGGTHEQFF TGCGCCAGCAGCCAAGTAGCGGGGGGGACCCATGAGCAGTTCTTC
TRBJ2-1 TRBV9 many - CASSVVGGPSSYNEQFF TGTGCCAGCAGCGTAGTGGGGGGTCCCAGCTCCTACAATGAGCAGTTCTTC
TRBJ2-3 TRBV11-2 - TRBD1 CASSLYSSQGDTQYF TGTGCCAGCAGCCTTTATAGCTCACAGGGGGATACGCAGTATTTT
TRBJ2-2 TRBV6-2/TRBV6-3 few - CASRRLRDNSNTGELFF TGTGCCAGCAGGCGTCTCCGGGACAACTCGAACACCGGGGAGCTGTTTTTT
TRBJ1-1 TRBV29-1 - - CSVVGVNTEAFF TGCAGCGTTGTCGGAGTGAACACTGAAGCTTTCTTT
TRBJ1-5 TRBV6-2/TRBV6-3 - TRBD1 CASTEQGLGSYQPQHF TGTGCCAGCACCGAACAGGGGTTAGGGAGCTATCAGCCCCAGCATTTT
TRBJ2-3 TRBV10-3 - - CAIKLGDTQYF TGTGCCATCAAATTAGGAGATACGCAGTATTTT
TRBJ2-7 TRBV7-6 - - CASSLTLPGPYEQYF TGTGCCAGCAGCTTAACCCTCCCGGGGCCCTACGAGCAGTACTTC
TRBJ1-6 TRBV7-9 - TRBD1 CASSSRQGVNSPLHF TGTGCCAGCAGCTCTAGACAGGGGGTAAATTCACCCCTCCACTTT
TRBJ1-2 TRBV29-1 - - CSVEGLYGYTF TGCAGCGTTGAAGGACTTTATGGCTACACCTTC
TRBJ1-1 TRBV28 few - CASRPLMGNTEAFF TGTGCCAGCAGGCCCCTGATGGGGAACACTGAAGCTTTCTTT
TRBJ1-1 TRBV4-1 - - CASSRQANTEAFF TGCGCCAGCAGCCGACAGGCGAACACTGAAGCTTTCTTT
TRBJ2-5 TRBV10-3 - - CAIGPGTQETQYF TGTGCCATCGGACCCGGGACCCAAGAGACCCAGTACTTC
TRBJ2-5 TRBV27 few - CASSLGVDWETQYF TGTGCCAGCAGTTTGGGAGTGGATTGGGAGACCCAGTACTTC
TRBJ2-5 TRBV4-3 - TRBD2 CASSQDEAGGYAETQYF TGCGCCAGCAGCCAAGATGAGGCGGGGGGATATGCGGAGACCCAGTACTTC
TRBJ1-2 TRBV27 few - CASQPGSGNYGYTF TGTGCCAGCCAACCGGGTTCGGGAAACTATGGCTACACCTTC
TRBJ2-1 TRBV7-9 many - CASSPPGTSYNEQFF TGTGCCAGCAGCCCCCCCGGGACATCTTACAATGAGCAGTTCTTC
TRBJ2-1 TRBV6-5 - - CASSGPTGIRGYNEQFF TGTGCCAGCAGTGGTCCGACAGGCATTAGGGGTTACAATGAGCAGTTCTTC
TRBJ1-1 TRBV7-9 few TRBD1 CASSIDREGKRAFF TGTGCCAGCAGCATCGACAGGGAAGGAAAGAGAGCTTTCTTT
TRBJ1-3 TRBV29-1 - - CSVSGDTIYF TGCAGCGTTTCCGGAGACACCATATATTTT
TRBJ1-2 TRBV25-1 - TRBD1 CASQTGNGYTF TGTGCCAGCCAGACAGGGAATGGCTACACCTTC
TRBJ2-6 TRBV7-9 - - CASSLSVNTGSGANVLTF TGTGCCAGCAGCTTATCCGTTAATACAGGCTCTGGGGCCAACGTCCTGACTTTC
TRBJ2-5 TRBV12-3/TRBV12-4 few - CASSETSGDFRGQYF -
TRBJ2-1 TRBV5-5 few - CASSSGDNEQFF TGTGCCAGCAGCTCTGGTGACAATGAGCAGTTCTTC
TRBJ2-7 TRBV12-3/TRBV12-4 - - CASSKTDTYEQYF TGTGCCAGCAGCAAGACAGACACCTACGAGCAGTACTTC
TRBJ2-5 TRBV12-3/TRBV12-4 few - CASSFVSSLETQYF TGTGCCAGCAGTTTTGTGTCTAGCTTGGAGACCCAGTACTTC
TRBJ2-7 TRBV6-5 few - CASSQQGGRDDEQYF TGTGCCAGCAGCCAGCAGGGGGGGCGGGACGACGAGCAGTACTTC
TRBJ1-5 TRBV4-1 few - CASSQGQYSNQPQHF TGCGCCAGCAGCCAAGGCCAGTATAGCAATCAGCCCCAGCATTTT
TRBJ1-1 TRBV12-3/TRBV12-4 - - CASSRTGTGAFF TGTGCCAGCAGTCGAACAGGGACGGGAGCTTTCTTT
TRBJ2-3 TRBV5-6 - - CASSLVTVTDTQYF TGTGCCAGCAGCTTGGTAACGGTCACAGATACGCAGTATTTT
TRBJ1-5 TRBV6-5 few - CASSTPGASQPQHF TGTGCCAGCAGTACCCCAGGGGCGAGTCAGCCCCAGCATTTT
TRBJ1-1 TRBV6-1 - - CASRGYMDRGSEAFF TGTGCCAGCAGGGGATACATGGACCGGGGGTCTGAAGCTTTCTTT
TRBJ2-1 TRBV5-1 many - CASSLFNPWNEQFF TGCGCCAGCAGCTTGTTTAACCCGTGGAATGAGCAGTTCTTC
TRBJ2-1 TRBV3-1 - TRBD2 CASSQEGLAGVSYNEQFF TGTGCCAGCAGCCAAGAAGGACTAGCGGGGGTTTCCTACAATGAGCAGTTCTTC
TRBJ1-5 TRBV11-2 few TRBD1 CASSPGIGTGVNQPQHF TGTGCCAGCAGCCCAGGTATTGGGACAGGGGTCAATCAGCCCCAGCATTTT
TRBJ2-7 TRBV20-1 - TRBD2 CSASASGVGYEQYF TGCAGTGCTTCCGCTAGCGGGGTAGGCTACGAGCAGTACTTC
TRBJ1-6 TRBV19 - - CASVGGWNSPLHF TGTGCCAGCGTCGGGGGCTGGAATTCACCCCTCCACTTT
TRBJ2-1 TRBV4-2 few TRBD2 CASSLSSGEFEQFF TGTGCCAGCAGCCTTTCTAGCGGGGAATTTGAGCAGTTCTTC
TRBJ2-1 TRBV7-9 few TRBD2 CASSDGGDNEQFF TGTGCCAGCAGCGACGGGGGGGACAATGAGCAGTTCTTC
TRBJ2-4 TRBV20-1 many - CSALTGAQAKNIQYF TGCAGTGCTTTGACGGGGGCGCAGGCCAAAAACATTCAGTACTTC
TRBJ2-1 TRBV29-1 - TRBD2 CSVLPSGGYYNEQFF TGCAGCGTCCTTCCTAGCGGGGGATACTACAATGAGCAGTTCTTC
TRBJ1-6 TRBV7-2 many - CASSLIYRVDSPLHF TGTGCCAGCAGCTTGATTTATCGGGTAGATTCACCCCTCCACTTT
TRBJ2-3 TRBV5-1 - TRBD2 CASSFGLAGVLADTQYF TGCGCCAGCAGCTTTGGACTAGCGGGTGTCCTAGCAGATACGCAGTATTTT
TRBJ1-5 TRBV12-3/TRBV12-4 - - CASRAGTGQPQHF TGTGCCTCCCGGGCAGGGACTGGTCAGCCCCAGCATTTT
TRBJ2-2 TRBV3-1 many - CASTGENTGELFF TGTGCCAGCACGGGGGAGAACACCGGGGAGCTGTTTTTT
TRBJ1-2 TRBV19 few - CPTRLYGYTF TGCCCCACGCGGCTCTATGGCTACACCTTC